These 19 T cell receptor beta chains were all obtained from the same sample, sequenced in a study of T-cell memory formation after mild COVID-19. TCRdb passed the 5' RACE reads through MiXCR, listing each CDR3 protein once. The sample records 60,000 to 65,000 distinct CDR3 sequences, about a tenth being singletons. The sequenced material came from PBMCs or a T cell subset sorted from them (not recorded which). These TCRs come from a man younger than 35 who had mild COVID-19 (a few samples of this study predate the infection). Cell type and time point are not known.

This clonotype has ten or more counts. The chain carries TRBV2 and TRBJ2-5, with D unclear. Germline values: CDR1 SNHLY, CDR2 FYNNEI. This CDR3 has 13 amino acids. V lost 2 bases and J lost 4, with 8 bases in between. CDR3 loop: CASSESQRETQYF. CDR3 coding DNA: TGTGCCAGCAGTGAAAGTCAGCGAGAGACCCAGTACTTC. Supplemented by reference TRBV2 and TRBJ2-5, the full variable domain reads EPEVTQTPSHQVTQMGQEVILRCVPISNHLYFYWYRQILGQKVEFLVSFYNNEISEKSEIFDDQFSVERPDGSNFTLKIRSTKLEDSAMYFCASSESQRETQYFGPGTRLLVL.

This clonotype was counted many times. The V call is TRBV6-2 or TRBV6-3, the J call TRBJ2-2; 9 bases map to TRBD1. CDR1 is MNHEY and CDR2 is SVGEGT in the germline V gene. This CDR3 spans 14 amino acids. V was clipped by 7 bases and J by 7 bases; unmatched bases: 7. CDR3 protein: CASISGTGIGELFF. CDR3 coding DNA: TGTGCCAGCATCTCCGGGACAGGGATCGGGGAGCTGTTTTTT.

The V gene is TRBV5-1, the J gene TRBJ2-3; 10 bases are shared with TRBD2. The germline V gene has CDR1 SGHRS and CDR2 YFSETQ. The CDR3 is 16 amino acids. The V and J ends lost 1 base and 5 bases, in that order; junction bases with no gene match: 7. The CDR3 DNA is TGCGCCAGCAGCTTGTGGGCTAGCGGGGGTCGAGATACGCAGTATTTT. Translated, it gives CASSLWASGGRDTQYF. The full variable domain, in which reference TRBV5-1 and TRBJ2-3 provide the parts outside the CDR3, is KAGVTQTPRYLIKTRGQQVTLSCSPISGHRSVSWYQQTPGQGLQFLFEYFSETQRNKGNFPGRFSGRQFSNSRSEMNVSTLELGDSALYLCASSLWASGGRDTQYFGPGTRLTVL.

This clonotype was seen only a few times. The chain joins TRBV7-2 to TRBJ1-6; no firm D call. Germline values: CDR1 SGHTA, CDR2 FQGNSA. This CDR3 contains 12 residues. The V and J ends lost 5 bases and 5 bases respectively, with 4 bases between them. The CDR3 nucleotides are TGTGCCAGCAGCCCTGATAATTCACCCCTCCACTTT. Its protein product is CASSPDNSPLHF.

This clonotype was detected many times. The J gene is TRBJ2-5, the V gene TRBV10-3, with D unresolved. Between the trimmed V and J ends, which lost 11 bases and 5 bases, there was a span of 15 bases. The CDR3 is 12 residues long. Per the germline V gene, CDR1 is ENHRY and CDR2 is SYGVKD. CDR3 sequence: CAASIGGETQYF. The CDR3 bases are TGTGCCGCATCAATCGGTGGGGAGACCCAGTACTTC.

This clonotype was picked up a small number of times. V usage is TRBV12-3 or TRBV12-4 and J usage is TRBJ1-1; possible D gene TRBD1, 6 bases. The V and J ends lost 5 bases and 2 bases respectively, with 15 bases between them. The CDR3 is 15 amino acids. CDR3 residues: CASSGGEGGNTEAFF. In nucleotides, the CDR3 is TGTGCCAGCAGTGGGGGAGAGGGGGGTAACACTGAAGCTTTCTTT.

The V and J genes are TRBV19 and TRBJ2-1, with a weak D call TRBD1 (6 bases). The CDR3 runs to 14 residues. The V gene's germline CDR1 is LNHDA and CDR2 SQIVND (reference sequence). Trimming cost V 4 bases and J 3 bases, with 10 bases left between them. CDR3 region: CASSKGGDYNEQFF. The CDR3 DNA reads TGTGCCAGTAGTAAAGGGGGTGACTACAATGAGCAGTTCTTC.

The genes are TRBV5-1 and TRBJ2-5; possible D gene TRBD2, 6 bases. The CDR3 sequence is 14 residues long. Trimming left V 0 bases short and J 5 bases short, with 11 bases between. Per the germline V gene, CDR1 is SGHRS and CDR2 is YFSETQ. CDR3 nucleotides: TGCGCCAGCAGCTTGGTGCCGGAGGGGGAGACCCAGTACTTC. This codes for CASSLVPEGETQYF. Combining the CDR3 with reference TRBV5-1 and TRBJ2-5 gives the whole variable domain KAGVTQTPRYLIKTRGQQVTLSCSPISGHRSVSWYQQTPGQGLQFLFEYFSETQRNKGNFPGRFSGRQFSNSRSEMNVSTLELGDSALYLCASSLVPEGETQYFGPGTRLLVL.

The sample holds a few counts of this clonotype. This rearrangement joins TRBV7-2 to TRBJ2-6, with D maybe TRBD2 (6 bases). This CDR3 region has 16 residues. The germline CDR1 and CDR2 sequences are SGHTA and FQGNSA. Trimming shortened V by 5 bases and J by 4 bases, and 15 bases separated the two germline ends. CDR3 region: CASSPTGGSGANVLTF. CDR3 nucleotide sequence: TGTGCCAGCAGCCCGACCGGGGGTTCAGGGGCCAACGTCCTGACTTTC.

This clonotype was counted only a few times. The rearrangement uses TRBV18 and TRBJ1-5; tentatively, D is TRBD1 (5 bases). This CDR3 has 14 amino acids. Per germline, CDR1 KGHSH and CDR2 LQKENI. V was pared by 6 bases and J by 4 bases, with 13 bases between. The CDR3 region has the DNA TGTGCCAGCTCGTTTGACAGAGCGAATCAGCCCCAGCATTTT. This sequence encodes CASSFDRANQPQHF.

A few counts support this clonotype. The V gene is TRBV7-9, the J gene TRBJ2-3; D is perhaps TRBD2 (7 bases). Trimming took off 3 bases at V and 6 bases at J, with 13 bases between the two ends. Germline V gene sequence: CDR1 SEHNR, CDR2 FQNEAQ (reference sequence). The CDR3 runs to 14 residues. The CDR3 DNA follows: TGTGCCAGCAGCTTGCCGGAGGGGGGGGATACGCAGTATTTT. As protein: CASSLPEGGDTQYF.

The rearrangement joins TRBV19 to TRBJ2-6; D is ambiguous. There are 14 residues in the CDR3. Trimming pared 5 bases from V and 0 bases from J, leaving 5 bases between. Germline CDR1 is LNHDA and CDR2 is SQIVND (reference sequence). CDR3 protein: CASSFTSGANVLTF. The CDR3 DNA follows: TGTGCCAGTAGTTTCACCTCTGGGGCCAACGTCCTGACTTTC.

The gene calls are TRBV19 and TRBJ1-1; D gene unclear. CDR1 is LNHDA, CDR2 SQIVND, per germline (reference sequence). Trimming removed 8 bases at V and 3 bases at J, with 16 bases between. The CDR3 consists of 14 residues. The CDR3 loop is CASRIEVSYTEAFF. The DNA of the CDR3 is TGTGCCAGTCGGATAGAGGTATCTTACACTGAAGCTTTCTTT.

The chain is built from TRBV6-2 or TRBV6-3 and TRBJ1-2, with D unresolved. Trimming removed 7 bases from V and 4 bases from J, with 13 bases in between. Germline CDR1 reads MNHEY; CDR2 reads SVGEGT. This CDR3 comprises 13 residues. The CDR3 spells CASNPSVIYGYTF. The CDR3 DNA reads TGTGCCAGCAATCCTTCAGTTATCTATGGCTACACCTTC.

This clonotype was counted ten times or more. The rearrangement links TRBV7-6 to TRBJ2-3; D not resolved. The CDR3 sequence is 14 residues long. The germline gives CDR1 SGHVS, CDR2 FNYEAQ. With 1 base removed from V and 4 bases from J, the gap between germline ends came to 9 bases. CDR3 region: CASSLDATADTQYF. The CDR3 nucleotides are TGTGCCAGCAGCTTAGACGCGACGGCAGATACGCAGTATTTT.

This clonotype has just a few counts. The chain carries TRBV3-1 and TRBJ2-7; D remains unclear. This CDR3 spans 12 amino acids. The germline V gene has CDR1 LGHDT and CDR2 YNNKEL (reference sequence). V shed 10 bases and J shed 6 bases, with 16 bases lying between them. The chain's CDR3 is CATQVGQSEQYF. The CDR3 DNA follows: TGTGCCACCCAAGTTGGGCAGAGCGAGCAGTACTTC.

As DNA, the CDR3 is TGCGCCAGCAGCCAAGGGAACGGGGGGTTGGTTGGCTACACCTTC. It is translated as CASSQGNGGLVGYTF. J is TRBJ1-2 and V is TRBV4-1; possible D gene TRBD1, 5 bases. This CDR3 is built from 15 residues. Germline CDR1 and CDR2: MGHRA and YSYEKL. The germline V and J ends were trimmed by 1 base and 7 bases, with 16 bases remaining between them.

The chain couples TRBV4-3 to TRBJ2-1; 10 bases align to TRBD2. This CDR3 spans 15 amino acids. Trimming at V came to 0 bases and at J to 9 bases, leaving 5 bases not matched to a gene. The germline V gene has CDR1 LGHNA and CDR2 YSLEER. The CDR3 reads CASSQDERGGGEQFF. The DNA for the CDR3 is TGCGCCAGCAGCCAAGATGAGCGGGGGGGCGGTGAGCAGTTCTTC.

The chain employs TRBV5-1 and TRBJ2-1; D may be TRBD1 or TRBD2 (5 bases each). This CDR3 is 16 amino acids long. Deletions cut 3 bases from V and 8 bases from J, with 21 bases between. The germline V gene encodes CDR1 SGHRS and CDR2 YFSETQ. DNA of the CDR3: TGCGCCAGCAGCTCCAGCCAGGGCACTAGGGCCCATGAGCAGTTCTTC. This sequence encodes CASSSSQGTRAHEQFF.